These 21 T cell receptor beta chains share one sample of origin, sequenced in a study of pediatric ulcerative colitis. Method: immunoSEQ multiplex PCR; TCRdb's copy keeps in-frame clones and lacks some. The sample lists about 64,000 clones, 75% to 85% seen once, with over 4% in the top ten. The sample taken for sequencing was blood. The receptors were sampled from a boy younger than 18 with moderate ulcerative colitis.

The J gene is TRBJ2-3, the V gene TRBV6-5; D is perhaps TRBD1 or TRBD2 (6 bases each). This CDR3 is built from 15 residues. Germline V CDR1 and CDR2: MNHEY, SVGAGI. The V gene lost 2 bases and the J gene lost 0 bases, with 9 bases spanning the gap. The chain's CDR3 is CASSYGGGSTDTQYF. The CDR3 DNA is TGTGCCAGCAGTTACGGAGGGGGTAGCACAGATACGCAGTATTTT.

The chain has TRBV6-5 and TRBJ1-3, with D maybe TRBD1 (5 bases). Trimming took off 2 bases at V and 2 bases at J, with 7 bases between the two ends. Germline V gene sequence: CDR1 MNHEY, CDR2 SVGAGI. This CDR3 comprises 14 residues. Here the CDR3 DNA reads TGTGCCAGCAGTTACGGGGCGGCTGGAAACACCATATATTTT. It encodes CASSYGAAGNTIYF.

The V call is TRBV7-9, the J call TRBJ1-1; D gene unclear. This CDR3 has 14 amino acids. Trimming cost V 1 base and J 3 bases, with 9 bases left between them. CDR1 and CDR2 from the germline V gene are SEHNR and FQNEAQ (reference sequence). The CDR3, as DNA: TGTGCCAGCAGCTTAGGTACCCTCGACACTGAAGCTTTCTTT. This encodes CASSLGTLDTEAFF.

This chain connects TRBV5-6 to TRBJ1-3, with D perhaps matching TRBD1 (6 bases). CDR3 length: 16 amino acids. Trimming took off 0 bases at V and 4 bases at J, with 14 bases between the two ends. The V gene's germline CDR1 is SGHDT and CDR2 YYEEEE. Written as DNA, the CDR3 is TGTGCCAGCAGCTTGGCCGGCAGGGGTACGGGAAACACCATATATTTT. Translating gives CASSLAGRGTGNTIYF.

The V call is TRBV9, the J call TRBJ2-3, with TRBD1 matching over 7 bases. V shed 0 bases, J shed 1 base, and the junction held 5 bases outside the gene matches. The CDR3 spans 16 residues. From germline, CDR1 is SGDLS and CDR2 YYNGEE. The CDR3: CASSVGHRGGTDTQYF. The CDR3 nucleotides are TGTGCCAGCAGCGTAGGGCACAGGGGTGGCACAGATACGCAGTATTTT.

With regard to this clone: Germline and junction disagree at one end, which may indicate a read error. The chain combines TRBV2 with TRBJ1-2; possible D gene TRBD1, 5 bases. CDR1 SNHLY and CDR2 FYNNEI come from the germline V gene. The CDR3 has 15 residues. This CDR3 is CASIEDQGNPSGYTF. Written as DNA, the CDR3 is TGTGCCAGCATTGAAGATCAGGGCAATCCTTCCGGCTACACCTTC.

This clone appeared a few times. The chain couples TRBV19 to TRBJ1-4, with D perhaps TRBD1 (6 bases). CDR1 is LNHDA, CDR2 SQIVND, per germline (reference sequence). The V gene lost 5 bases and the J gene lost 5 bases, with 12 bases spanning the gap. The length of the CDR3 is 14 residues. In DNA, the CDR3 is TGTGCCAGTAGTCCCAGGGGACGCAATGAAAAACTGTTTTTT. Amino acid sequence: CASSPRGRNEKLFF.

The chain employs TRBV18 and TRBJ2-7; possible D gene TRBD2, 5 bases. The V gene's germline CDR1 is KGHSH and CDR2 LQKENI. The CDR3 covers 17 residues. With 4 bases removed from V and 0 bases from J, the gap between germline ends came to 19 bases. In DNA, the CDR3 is TGTGCCAGCTCACTCCTACCACCGGGAAGTTTCTCCTACGAGCAGTACTTC. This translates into CASSLLPPGSFSYEQYF.

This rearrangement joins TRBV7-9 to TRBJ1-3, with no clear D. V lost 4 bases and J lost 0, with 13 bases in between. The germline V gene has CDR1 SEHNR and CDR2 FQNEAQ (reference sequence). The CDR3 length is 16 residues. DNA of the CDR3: TGTGCCAGCAGCTCCGGCGGGGTGGGCTCTGGAAACACCATATATTTT. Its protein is CASSSGGVGSGNTIYF.

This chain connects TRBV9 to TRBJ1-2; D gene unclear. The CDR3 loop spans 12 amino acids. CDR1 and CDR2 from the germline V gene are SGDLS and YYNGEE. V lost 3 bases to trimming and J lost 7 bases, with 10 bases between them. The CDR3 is CASSALLGGYTF. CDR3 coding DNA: TGTGCCAGCAGCGCTCTTCTCGGTGGCTACACCTTC.

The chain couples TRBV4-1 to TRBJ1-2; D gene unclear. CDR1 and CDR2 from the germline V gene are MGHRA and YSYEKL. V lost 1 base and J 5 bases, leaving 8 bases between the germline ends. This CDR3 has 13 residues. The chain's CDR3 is CASSQVSAYGYTF. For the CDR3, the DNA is TGCGCCAGCAGCCAAGTGTCTGCTTATGGCTACACCTTC.

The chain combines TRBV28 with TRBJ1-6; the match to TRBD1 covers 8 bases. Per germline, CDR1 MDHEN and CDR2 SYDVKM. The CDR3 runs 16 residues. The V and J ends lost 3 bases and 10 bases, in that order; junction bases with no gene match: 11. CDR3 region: CASSFIPGGPSSPLHF. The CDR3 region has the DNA TGTGCCAGCAGTTTTATCCCAGGGGGCCCATCCTCACCCCTCCACTTT.

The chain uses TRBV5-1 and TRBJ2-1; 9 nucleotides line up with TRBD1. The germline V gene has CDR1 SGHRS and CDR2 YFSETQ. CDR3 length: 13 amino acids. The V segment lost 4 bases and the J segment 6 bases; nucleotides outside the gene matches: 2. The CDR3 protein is CASSAGQGNEQFF. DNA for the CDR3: TGCGCCAGCAGCGCGGGACAGGGCAATGAGCAGTTCTTC. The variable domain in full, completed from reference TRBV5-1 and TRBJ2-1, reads KAGVTQTPRYLIKTRGQQVTLSCSPISGHRSVSWYQQTPGQGLQFLFEYFSETQRNKGNFPGRFSGRQFSNSRSEMNVSTLELGDSALYLCASSAGQGNEQFFGPGTRLTVL.

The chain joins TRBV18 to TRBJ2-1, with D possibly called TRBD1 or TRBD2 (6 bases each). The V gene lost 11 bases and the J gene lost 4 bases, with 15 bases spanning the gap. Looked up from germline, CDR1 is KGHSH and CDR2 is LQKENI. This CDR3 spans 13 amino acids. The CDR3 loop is CAGGGTSYNEQFF. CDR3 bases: TGTGCCGGAGGAGGGACAAGTTACAATGAGCAGTTCTTC.

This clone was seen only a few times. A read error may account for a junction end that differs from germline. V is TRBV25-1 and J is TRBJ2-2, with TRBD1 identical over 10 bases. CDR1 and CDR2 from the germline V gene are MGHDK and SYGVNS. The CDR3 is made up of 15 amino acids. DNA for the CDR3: TGTGCCAGCAGGGAATCCGGGACAGGGGTTCGGGAGCTGTTTTTT. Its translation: CASRESGTGVRELFF.

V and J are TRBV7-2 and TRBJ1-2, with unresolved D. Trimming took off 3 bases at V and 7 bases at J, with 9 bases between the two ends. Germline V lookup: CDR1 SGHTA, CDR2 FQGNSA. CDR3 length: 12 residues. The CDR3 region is CASSLGPIGYTF. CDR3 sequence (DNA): TGTGCCAGCAGCTTGGGTCCCATTGGCTACACCTTC.

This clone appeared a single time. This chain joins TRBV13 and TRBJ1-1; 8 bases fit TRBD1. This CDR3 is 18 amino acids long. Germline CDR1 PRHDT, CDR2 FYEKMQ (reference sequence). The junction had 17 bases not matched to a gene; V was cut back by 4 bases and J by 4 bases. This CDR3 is CASSSVGGQEKGSTEAFF. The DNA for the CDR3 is TGTGCCAGCAGCTCGGTAGGGGGACAGGAAAAGGGATCCACTGAAGCTTTCTTT.

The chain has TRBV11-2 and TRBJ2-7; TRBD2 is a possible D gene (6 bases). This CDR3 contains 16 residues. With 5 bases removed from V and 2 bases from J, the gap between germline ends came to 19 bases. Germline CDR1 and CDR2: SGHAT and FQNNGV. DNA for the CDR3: TGTGCCAGCAGCCCCCGTGGAGTAGCGGAGACCTACGAGCAGTACTTC. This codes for CASSPRGVAETYEQYF.

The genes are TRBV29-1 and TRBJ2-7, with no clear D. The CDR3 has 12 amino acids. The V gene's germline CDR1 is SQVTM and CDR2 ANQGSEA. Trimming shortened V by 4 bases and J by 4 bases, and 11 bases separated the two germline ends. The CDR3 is CSVGRTAYEQYF. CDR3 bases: TGCAGCGTTGGCAGGACCGCGTACGAGCAGTACTTC.

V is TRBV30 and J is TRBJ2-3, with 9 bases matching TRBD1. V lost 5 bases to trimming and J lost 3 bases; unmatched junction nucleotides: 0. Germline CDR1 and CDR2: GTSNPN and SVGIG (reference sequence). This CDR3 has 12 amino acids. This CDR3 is CAWGQGTDTQYF. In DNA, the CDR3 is TGTGCCTGGGGACAGGGGACAGATACGCAGTATTTT.

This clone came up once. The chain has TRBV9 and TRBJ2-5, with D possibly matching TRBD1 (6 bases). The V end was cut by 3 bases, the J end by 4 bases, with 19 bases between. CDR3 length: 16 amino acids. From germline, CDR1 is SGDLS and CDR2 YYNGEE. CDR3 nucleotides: TGTGCCAGCAGCGCAAACAGGGTTGGTGGGCGAGAGACCCAGTACTTC. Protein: CASSANRVGGRETQYF.